This T cell receptor beta chain was obtained from a study of blood T cell repertoires in COVID-19. Study context: Samples taken during acute and convalescent COVID-19 were collected in the United States, Italy and Spain. The analysed material was cDNA or gDNA that came from T cells, B-cell-depleted T cells, or PBMCs.

V was pared by 4 bases and J by 2 bases, with 5 bases of the junction left unmatched. The CDR3 runs 15 residues. Per germline, CDR1 SGDLS and CDR2 YYNGEE. Original methodology: Amplification with reference gene primers provided the estimates of nucleated cell counts. Measured with immunoSEQ multiplex PCR; TCRdb has only the in-frame clones, and not every one. V and J calls and clone size are copied from that table; D and trimming were computed from the DNA. Of some 250,000 clones in the sample, 83% were seen once. The receptor was derived from a man aged 40-50 years with active or convalescent COVID-19. The chain couples TRBV9 to TRBJ2-1; TRBD1 matches 8 bases. The material sequenced was peripheral blood. The CDR3 DNA reads TGTGCCAGCAGCTTCCAGGGGGCGGCCTACAATGAGCAGTTCTTC. It yields the protein CASSFQGAAYNEQFF.